This T cell receptor beta chain was sequenced for a study of human T cells and chemical hapten exposure. The CDR3 consists of 12 residues. Germline CDR1 is SGDLS and CDR2 is YYNGEE. V lost 3 bases and J lost 6; bases outside the gene matches: 1. As for time point: patch test 3, about 24 weeks after DPC sensitization. Treatment: therapeutic diphenylcyclopropenone sensitization with weekly scalp DPC. TCRdb reprocessed the RACE reads via MiXCR and lists one record per CDR3 protein. In the table there are roughly 200,000 distinct CDR3 sequences, more than 20% of which are singletons. The source is a woman aged 40 to 50 with alopecia areata. Some clones in this sample may be carry-over from other donors' samples. Sequenced material: whole blood, taken in connection with sensitization to the hapten diphenylcyclopropenone (DPC). V usage is TRBV9 and J usage is TRBJ2-7; TRBD1 agrees at 9 bases. In nucleotides, the CDR3 is TGTGCCAGCAGCGCGACAGGGGGCGAGCAGTACTTC. It is translated as CASSATGGEQYF.